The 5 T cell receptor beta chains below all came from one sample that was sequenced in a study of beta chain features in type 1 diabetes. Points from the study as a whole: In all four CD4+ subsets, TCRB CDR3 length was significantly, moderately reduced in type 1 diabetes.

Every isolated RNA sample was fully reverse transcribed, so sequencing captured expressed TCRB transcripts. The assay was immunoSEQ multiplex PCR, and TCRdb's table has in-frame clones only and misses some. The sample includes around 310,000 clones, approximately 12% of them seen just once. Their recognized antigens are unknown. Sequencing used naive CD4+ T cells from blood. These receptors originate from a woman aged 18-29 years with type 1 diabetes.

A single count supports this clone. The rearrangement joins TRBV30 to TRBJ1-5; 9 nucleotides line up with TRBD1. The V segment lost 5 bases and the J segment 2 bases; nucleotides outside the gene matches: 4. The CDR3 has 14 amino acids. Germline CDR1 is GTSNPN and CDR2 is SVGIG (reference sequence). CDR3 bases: TGTGCCTGGGGGACAGGGACGGGCAATCAGCCCCAGCATTTT. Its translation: CAWGTGTGNQPQHF. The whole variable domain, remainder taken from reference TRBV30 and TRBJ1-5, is SQTIHQWPATLVQPVGSPLSLECTVEGTSNPNLYWYRQAAGRGLQLLFYSVGIGQISSEVPQNLSASRPQDRQFILSSKKLLLSDSGFYLCAWGTGTGNQPQHFGDGTRLSIL.

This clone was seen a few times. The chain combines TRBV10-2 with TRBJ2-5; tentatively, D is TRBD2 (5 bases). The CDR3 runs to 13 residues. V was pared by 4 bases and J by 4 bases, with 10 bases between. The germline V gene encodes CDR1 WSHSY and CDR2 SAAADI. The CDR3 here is CASSGLAGETQYF. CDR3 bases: TGCGCCAGCAGTGGGCTAGCAGGAGAGACCCAGTACTTC.

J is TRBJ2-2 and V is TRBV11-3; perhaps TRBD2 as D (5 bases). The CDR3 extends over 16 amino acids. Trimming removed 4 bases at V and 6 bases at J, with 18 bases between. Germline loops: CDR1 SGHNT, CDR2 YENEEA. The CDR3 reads CASSSTGSVPAGELFF. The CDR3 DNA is TGTGCCAGCAGCTCCACGGGTAGCGTGCCGGCCGGGGAGCTGTTTTTT.

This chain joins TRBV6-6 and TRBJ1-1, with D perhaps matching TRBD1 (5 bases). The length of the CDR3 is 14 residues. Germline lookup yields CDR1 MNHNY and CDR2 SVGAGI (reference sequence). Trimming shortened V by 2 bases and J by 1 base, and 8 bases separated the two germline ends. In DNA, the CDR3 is TGTGCCAGCAGTTACCCAACAGGGAACACTGAAGCTTTCTTT. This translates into CASSYPTGNTEAFF.

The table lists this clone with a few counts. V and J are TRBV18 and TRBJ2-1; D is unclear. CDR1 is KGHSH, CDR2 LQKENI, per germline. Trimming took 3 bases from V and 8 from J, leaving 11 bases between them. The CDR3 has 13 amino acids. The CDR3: CASSPQRLYEQFF. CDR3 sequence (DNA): TGTGCCAGCTCACCTCAAAGACTGTATGAGCAGTTCTTC.